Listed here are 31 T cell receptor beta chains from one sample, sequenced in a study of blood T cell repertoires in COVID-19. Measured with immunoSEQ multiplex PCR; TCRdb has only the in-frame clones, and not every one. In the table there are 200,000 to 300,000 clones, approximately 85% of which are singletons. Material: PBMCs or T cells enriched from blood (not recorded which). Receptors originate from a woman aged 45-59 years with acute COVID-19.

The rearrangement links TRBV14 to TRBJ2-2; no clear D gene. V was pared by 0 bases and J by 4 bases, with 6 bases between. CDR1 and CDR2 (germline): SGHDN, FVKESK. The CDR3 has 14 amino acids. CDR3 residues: CASSQDLATGELFF. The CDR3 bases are TGTGCCAGCAGCCAAGATCTGGCCACCGGGGAGCTGTTTTTT.

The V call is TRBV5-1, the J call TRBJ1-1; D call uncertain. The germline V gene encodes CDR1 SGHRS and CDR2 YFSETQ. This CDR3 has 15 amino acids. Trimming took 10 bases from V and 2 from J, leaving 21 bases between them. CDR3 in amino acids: CASFRAPNRNTEAFF. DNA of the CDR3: TGCGCCTCGTTTAGAGCCCCCAACCGAAACACTGAAGCTTTCTTT.

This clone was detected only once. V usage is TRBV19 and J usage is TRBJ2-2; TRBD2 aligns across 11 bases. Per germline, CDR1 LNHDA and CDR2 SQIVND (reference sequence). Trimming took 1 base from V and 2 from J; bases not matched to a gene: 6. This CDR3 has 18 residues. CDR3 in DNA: TGTGCCAGTAGTATAGGGCTAGCGGGGGGCGCAAACACCGGGGAGCTGTTTTTT. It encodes CASSIGLAGGANTGELFF.

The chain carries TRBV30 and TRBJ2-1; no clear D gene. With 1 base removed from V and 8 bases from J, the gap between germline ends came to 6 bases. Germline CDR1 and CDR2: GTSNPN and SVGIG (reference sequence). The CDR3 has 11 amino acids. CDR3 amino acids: CAWSASYEQFF. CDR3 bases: TGTGCCTGGAGTGCCTCCTATGAGCAGTTCTTC.

The CDR3 DNA sequence: TGCTCCCTAGCGGGCCCCGCGGCCAATGAGCAGTTCTTC. It is translated as CSLAGPAANEQFF. The chain uses TRBV29-1 and TRBJ2-1; 8 nucleotides align to TRBD2. Germline V gives CDR1 SQVTM, CDR2 ANQGSEA. CDR3 length equals 13 residues.

For the CDR3, the DNA is TGTGCCAGCAACCGAAGACAGCCCCAACAAGAAAAACTGTTTTTT. Translating it yields CASNRRQPQQEKLFF. The chain employs TRBV5-6 and TRBJ1-4; possible D gene TRBD1, 5 bases. The CDR3 has 15 amino acids. Germline V gene data show CDR1 as SGHDT and CDR2 as YYEEEE. The V end lost 6 bases, the J end lost 8 bases, and 20 bases lay between the germline ends.

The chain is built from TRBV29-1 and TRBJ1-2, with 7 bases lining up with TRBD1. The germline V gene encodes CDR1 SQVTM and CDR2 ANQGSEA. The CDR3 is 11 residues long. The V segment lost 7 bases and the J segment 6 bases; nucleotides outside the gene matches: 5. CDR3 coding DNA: TGCAGCGGGGGGACAGAGAATGGCTACACCTTC. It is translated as CSGGTENGYTF.

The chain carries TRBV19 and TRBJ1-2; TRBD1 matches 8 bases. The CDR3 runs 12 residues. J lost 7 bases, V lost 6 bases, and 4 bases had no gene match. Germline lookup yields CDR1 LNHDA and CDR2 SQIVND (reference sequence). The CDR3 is CASRITGGGYTF. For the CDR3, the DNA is TGTGCCAGTAGGATTACAGGGGGTGGCTACACCTTC.

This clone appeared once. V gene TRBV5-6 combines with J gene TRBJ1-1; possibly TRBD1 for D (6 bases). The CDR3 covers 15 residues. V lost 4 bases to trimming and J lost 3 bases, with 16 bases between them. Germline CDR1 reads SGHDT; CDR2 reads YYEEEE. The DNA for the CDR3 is TGTGCCAGCAGCACTCTACCCAGGGGAGACACTGAAGCTTTCTTT. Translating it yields CASSTLPRGDTEAFF.

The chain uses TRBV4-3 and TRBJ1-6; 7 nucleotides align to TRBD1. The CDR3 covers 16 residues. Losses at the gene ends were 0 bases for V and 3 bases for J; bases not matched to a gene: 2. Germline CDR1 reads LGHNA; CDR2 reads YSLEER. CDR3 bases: TGCGCCAGCAGCCAAGAGCGGGACAGCTATAATTCACCCCTCCACTTT. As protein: CASSQERDSYNSPLHF.

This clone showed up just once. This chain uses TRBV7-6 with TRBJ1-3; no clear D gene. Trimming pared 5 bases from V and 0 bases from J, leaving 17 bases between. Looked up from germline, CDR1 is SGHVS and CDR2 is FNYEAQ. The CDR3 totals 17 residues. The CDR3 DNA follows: TGTGCCAGCAGCCCCCCCCAACAGATGTCCTCTGGAAACACCATATATTTT. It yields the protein CASSPPQQMSSGNTIYF. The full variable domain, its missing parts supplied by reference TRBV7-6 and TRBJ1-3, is GAGVSQSPRYKVTKRGQDVALRCDPISGHVSLYWYRQALGQGPEFLTYFNYEAQQDKSGLPNDRFSAERPEGSISTLTIQRTEQRDSAMYRCASSPPQQMSSGNTIYFGEGSWLTVV.

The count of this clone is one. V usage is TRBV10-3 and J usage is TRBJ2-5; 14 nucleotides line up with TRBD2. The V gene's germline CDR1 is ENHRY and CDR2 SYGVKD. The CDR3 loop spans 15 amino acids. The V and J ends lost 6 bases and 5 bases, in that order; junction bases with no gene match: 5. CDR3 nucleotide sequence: TGTGCCATCAGCGGACTAGCGGGGGGCGTGGAGACCCAGTACTTC. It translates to CAISGLAGGVETQYF.

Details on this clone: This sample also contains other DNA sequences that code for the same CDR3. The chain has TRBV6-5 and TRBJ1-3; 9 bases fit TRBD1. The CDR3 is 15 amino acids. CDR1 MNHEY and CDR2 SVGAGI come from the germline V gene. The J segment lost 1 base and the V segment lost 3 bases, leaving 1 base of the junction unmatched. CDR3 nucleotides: TGTGCCAGCAGTTATGGGACAGGGTCTGGAAACACCATATATTTT. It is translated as CASSYGTGSGNTIYF.

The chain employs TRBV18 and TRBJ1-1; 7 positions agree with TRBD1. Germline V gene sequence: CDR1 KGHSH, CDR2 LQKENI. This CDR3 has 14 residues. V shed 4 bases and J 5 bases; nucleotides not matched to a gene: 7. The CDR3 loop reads CASSRQGGATEAFF. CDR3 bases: TGTGCCAGCTCACGACAAGGGGGCGCGACTGAAGCTTTCTTT.

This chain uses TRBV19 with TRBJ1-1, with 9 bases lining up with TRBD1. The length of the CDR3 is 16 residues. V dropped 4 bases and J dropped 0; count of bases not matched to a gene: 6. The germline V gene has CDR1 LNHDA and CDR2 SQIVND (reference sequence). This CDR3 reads CASSRRTGDLNTEAFF. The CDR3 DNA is TGTGCCAGTAGTAGAAGGACAGGGGACTTGAACACTGAAGCTTTCTTT.

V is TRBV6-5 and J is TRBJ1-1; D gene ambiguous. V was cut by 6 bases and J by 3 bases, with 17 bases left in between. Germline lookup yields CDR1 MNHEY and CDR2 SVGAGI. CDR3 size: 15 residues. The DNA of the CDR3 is TGTGCCAGCAGCCCGACACTACCCGGGGACACTGAAGCTTTCTTT. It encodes CASSPTLPGDTEAFF.

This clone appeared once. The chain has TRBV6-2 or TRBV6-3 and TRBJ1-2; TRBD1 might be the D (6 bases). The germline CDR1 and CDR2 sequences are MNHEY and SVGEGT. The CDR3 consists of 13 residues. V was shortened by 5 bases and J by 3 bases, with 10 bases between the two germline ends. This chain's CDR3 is CASSAGQYYGYTF. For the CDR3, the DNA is TGTGCCAGCAGTGCCGGACAGTACTATGGCTACACCTTC.

The CDR3 nucleotides are TGCAGTGCTAGTGGGCAGGGTTTTGAAGCTTTCTTT. As protein: CSASGQGFEAFF. The chain joins TRBV20-1 to TRBJ1-1; possibly TRBD1 for D (5 bases). The CDR3 runs 12 residues. The V end lost 3 bases, the J end lost 7 bases, and 12 bases lay between the germline ends. Looked up from germline, CDR1 is DFQATT and CDR2 is SNEGSKA (reference sequence).

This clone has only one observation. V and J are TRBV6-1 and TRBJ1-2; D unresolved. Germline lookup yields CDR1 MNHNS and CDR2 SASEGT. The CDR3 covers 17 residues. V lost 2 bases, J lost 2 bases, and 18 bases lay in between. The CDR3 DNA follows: TGTGCCAGCAGTGAATTGGCCGGTGGAACTATCAACTATGGCTACACCTTC. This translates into CASSELAGGTINYGYTF.

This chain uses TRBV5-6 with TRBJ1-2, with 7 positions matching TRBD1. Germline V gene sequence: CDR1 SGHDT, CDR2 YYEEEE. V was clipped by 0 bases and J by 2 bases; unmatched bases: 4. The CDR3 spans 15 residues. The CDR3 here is CASSLGTGANYGYTF. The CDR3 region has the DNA TGTGCCAGCAGCTTGGGAACAGGGGCGAACTATGGCTACACCTTC.

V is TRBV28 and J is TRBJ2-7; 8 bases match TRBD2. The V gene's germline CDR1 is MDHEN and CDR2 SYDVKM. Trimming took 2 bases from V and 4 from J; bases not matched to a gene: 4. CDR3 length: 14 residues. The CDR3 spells CASSLARGVYEQYF. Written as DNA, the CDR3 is TGTGCCAGCAGTTTAGCGCGGGGGGTTTACGAGCAGTACTTC.

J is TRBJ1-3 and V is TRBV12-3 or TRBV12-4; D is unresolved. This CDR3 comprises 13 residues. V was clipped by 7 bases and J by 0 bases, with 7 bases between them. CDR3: CASTRSSGNTIYF. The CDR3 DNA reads TGTGCCAGCACCAGATCCTCTGGAAACACCATATATTTT.

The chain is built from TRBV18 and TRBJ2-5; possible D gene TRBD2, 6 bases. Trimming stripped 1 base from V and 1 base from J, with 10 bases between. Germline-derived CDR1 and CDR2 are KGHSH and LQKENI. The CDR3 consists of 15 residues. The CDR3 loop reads CASSPRAGSQETQYF. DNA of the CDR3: TGTGCCAGCTCACCACGGGCGGGGAGCCAAGAGACCCAGTACTTC.

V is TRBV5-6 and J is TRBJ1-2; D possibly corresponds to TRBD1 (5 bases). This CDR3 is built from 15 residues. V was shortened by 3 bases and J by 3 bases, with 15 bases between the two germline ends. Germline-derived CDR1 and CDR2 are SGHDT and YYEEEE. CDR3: CASSSDRRADYGYTF. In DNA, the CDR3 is TGTGCCAGCAGCTCCGACCGCAGGGCGGACTATGGCTACACCTTC.

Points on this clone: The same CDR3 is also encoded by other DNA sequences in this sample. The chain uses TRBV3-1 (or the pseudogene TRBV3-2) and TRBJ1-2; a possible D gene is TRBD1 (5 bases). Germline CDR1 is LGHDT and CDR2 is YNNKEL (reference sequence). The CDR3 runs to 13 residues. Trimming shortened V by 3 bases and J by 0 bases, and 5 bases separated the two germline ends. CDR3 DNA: TGTGCCAGCAGCCAGACAGCTAACTATGGCTACACCTTC. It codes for CASSQTANYGYTF.

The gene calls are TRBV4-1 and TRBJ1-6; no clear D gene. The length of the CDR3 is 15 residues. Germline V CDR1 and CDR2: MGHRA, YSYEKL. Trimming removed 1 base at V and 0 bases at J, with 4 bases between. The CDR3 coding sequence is TGCGCCAGCAGCCAAGGGAGCTCCTATAATTCACCCCTCCACTTT. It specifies CASSQGSSYNSPLHF.

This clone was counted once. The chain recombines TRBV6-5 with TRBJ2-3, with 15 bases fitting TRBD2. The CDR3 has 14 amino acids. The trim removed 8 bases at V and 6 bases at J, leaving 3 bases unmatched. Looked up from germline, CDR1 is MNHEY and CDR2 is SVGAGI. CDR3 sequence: CASGLAGGPDTQYF. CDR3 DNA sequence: TGTGCCAGCGGACTAGCGGGGGGGCCTGATACGCAGTATTTT.

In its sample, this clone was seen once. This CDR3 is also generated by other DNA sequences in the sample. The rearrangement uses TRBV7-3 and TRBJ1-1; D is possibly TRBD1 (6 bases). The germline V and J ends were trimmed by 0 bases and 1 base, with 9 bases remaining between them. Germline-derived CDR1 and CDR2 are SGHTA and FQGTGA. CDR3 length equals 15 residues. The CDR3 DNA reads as TGTGCCAGCAGCTTAACGCCAGGGGAGAACACTGAAGCTTTCTTT. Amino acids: CASSLTPGENTEAFF.

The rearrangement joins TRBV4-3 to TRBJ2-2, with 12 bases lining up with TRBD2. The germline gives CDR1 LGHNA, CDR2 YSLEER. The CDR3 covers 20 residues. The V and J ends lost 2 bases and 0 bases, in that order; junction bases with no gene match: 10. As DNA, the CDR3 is TGCGCCAGCAGCCAAAATAGGGTCCTAGCGGGGGGGACGAACACCGGGGAGCTGTTTTTT. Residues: CASSQNRVLAGGTNTGELFF.

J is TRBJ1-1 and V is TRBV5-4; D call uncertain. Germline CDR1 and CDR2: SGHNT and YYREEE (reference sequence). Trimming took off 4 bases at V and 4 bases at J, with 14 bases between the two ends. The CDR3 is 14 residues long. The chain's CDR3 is CASSREGGFTEAFF. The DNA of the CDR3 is TGTGCCAGCAGCCGGGAAGGAGGTTTCACTGAAGCTTTCTTT.

This chain's CDR3 is CSASGGGSKDTQYF. The CDR3 coding sequence is TGCAGTGCTAGTGGAGGAGGCTCGAAAGATACGCAGTATTTT. The chain recombines TRBV20-1 with TRBJ2-3; tentative D call: TRBD2 (5 bases). Deletions cut 3 bases from V and 5 bases from J, with 15 bases between. This CDR3 is built from 14 residues. Germline CDR1 is DFQATT and CDR2 is SNEGSKA (reference sequence).